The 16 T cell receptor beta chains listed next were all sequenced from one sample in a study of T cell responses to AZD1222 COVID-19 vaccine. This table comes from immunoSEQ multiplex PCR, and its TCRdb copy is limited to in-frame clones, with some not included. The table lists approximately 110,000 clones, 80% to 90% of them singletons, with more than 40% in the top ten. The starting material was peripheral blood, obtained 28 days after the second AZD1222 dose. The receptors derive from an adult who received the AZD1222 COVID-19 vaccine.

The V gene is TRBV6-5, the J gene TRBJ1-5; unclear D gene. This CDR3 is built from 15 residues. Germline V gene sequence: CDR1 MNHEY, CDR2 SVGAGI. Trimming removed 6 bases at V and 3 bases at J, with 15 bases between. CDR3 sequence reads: CASSPVSTTNQPQHF. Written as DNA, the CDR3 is TGTGCCAGCAGCCCCGTTAGCACCACCAATCAGCCCCAGCATTTT.

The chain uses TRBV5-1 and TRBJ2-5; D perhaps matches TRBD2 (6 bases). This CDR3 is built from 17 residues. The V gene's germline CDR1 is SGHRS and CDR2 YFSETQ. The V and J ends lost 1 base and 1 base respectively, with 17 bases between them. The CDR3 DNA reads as TGCGCCAGCAGCTTGACTACGGTGGGCGGGATCCAAGAGACCCAGTACTTC. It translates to CASSLTTVGGIQETQYF.

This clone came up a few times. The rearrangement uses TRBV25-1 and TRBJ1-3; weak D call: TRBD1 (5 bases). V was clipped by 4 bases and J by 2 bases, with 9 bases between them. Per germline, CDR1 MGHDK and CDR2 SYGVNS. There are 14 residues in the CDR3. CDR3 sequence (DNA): TGTGCCAGCAGTGCCGGGGGGACTGGAAACACCATATATTTT. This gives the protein CASSAGGTGNTIYF.

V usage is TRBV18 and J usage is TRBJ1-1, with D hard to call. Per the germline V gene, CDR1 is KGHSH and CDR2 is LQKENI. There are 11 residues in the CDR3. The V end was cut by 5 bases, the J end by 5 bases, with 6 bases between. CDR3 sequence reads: CASSGLTEAFF. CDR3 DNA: TGTGCCAGCTCAGGGCTGACTGAAGCTTTCTTT.

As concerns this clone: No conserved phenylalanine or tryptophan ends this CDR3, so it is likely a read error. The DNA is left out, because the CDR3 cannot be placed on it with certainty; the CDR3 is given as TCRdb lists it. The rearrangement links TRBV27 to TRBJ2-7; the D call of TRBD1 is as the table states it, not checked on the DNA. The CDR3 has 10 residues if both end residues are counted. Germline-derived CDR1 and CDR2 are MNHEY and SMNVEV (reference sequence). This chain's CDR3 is CASSLICRVD.

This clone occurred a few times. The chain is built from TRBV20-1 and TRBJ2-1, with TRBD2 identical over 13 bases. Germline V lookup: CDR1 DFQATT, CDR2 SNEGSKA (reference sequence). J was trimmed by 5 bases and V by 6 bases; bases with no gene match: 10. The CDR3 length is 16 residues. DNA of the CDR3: TGCAGTGCGAGTGGGACTAGCGGGATGAGGAACAATGAGCAGTTCTTC. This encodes CSASGTSGMRNNEQFF.

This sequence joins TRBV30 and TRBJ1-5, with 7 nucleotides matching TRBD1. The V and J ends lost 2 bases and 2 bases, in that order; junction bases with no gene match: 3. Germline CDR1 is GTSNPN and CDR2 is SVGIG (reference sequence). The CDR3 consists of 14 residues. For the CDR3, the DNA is TGTGCCTGGAGTATCGGGACAGGCAATCAGCCCCAGCATTTT. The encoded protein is CAWSIGTGNQPQHF.

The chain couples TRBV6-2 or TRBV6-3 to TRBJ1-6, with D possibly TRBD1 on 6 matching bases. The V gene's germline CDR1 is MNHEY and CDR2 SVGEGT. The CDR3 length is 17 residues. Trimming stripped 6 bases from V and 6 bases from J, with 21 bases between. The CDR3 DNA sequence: TGTGCCAGCAGGCCTTGGACAGCCCTTCTTATTAATTCACCCCTCCACTTT. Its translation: CASRPWTALLINSPLHF.

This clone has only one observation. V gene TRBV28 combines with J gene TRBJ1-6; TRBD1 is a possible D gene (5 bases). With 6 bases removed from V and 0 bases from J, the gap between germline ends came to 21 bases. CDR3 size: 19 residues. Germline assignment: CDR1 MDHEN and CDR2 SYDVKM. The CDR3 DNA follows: TGTGCCAGCAGGGCGGGGGGTAGGTCCCCGAGCTCCTATAATTCACCCCTCCACTTT. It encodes CASRAGGRSPSSYNSPLHF.

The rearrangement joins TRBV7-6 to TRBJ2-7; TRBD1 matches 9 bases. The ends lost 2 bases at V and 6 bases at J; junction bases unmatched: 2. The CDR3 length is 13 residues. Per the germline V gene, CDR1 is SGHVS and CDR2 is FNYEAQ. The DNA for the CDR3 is TGTGCCAGCAGCTTACAACAGGGGGCCGAGCAGTACTTC. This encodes CASSLQQGAEQYF. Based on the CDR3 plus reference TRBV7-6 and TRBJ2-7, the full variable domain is GAGVSQSPRYKVTKRGQDVALRCDPISGHVSLYWYRQALGQGPEFLTYFNYEAQQDKSGLPNDRFSAERPEGSISTLTIQRTEQRDSAMYRCASSLQQGAEQYFGPGTRLTVT.

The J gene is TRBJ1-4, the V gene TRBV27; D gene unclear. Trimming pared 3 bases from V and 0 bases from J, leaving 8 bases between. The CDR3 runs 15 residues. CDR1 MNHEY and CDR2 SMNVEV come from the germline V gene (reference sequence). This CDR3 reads CASSFSLTTNEKLFF. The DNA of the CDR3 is TGTGCCAGCAGTTTCTCCCTCACAACTAATGAAAAACTGTTTTTT.

This CDR3 is CASSSDIKSEYF. CDR3 coding DNA: TGTGCCAGCAGTTCAGACATTAAGAGTGAGTACTTC. V and J are TRBV28 and TRBJ2-7; D is unresolved. The CDR3 totals 12 residues. Germline CDR1 reads MDHEN; CDR2 reads SYDVKM. The ends were cut back, 4 bases at V and 11 bases at J, with 15 bases in the middle.

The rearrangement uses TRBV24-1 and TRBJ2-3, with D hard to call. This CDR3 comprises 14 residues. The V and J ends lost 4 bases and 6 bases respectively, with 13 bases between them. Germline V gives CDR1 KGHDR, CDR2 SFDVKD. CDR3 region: CATSDLIHKDTQYF. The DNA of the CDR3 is TGTGCCACCAGTGACTTAATTCATAAGGATACGCAGTATTTT.

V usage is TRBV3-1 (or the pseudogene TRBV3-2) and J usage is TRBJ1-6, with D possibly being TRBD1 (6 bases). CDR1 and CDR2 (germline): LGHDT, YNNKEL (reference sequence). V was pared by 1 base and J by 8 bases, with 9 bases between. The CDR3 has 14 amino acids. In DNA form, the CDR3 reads TGTGCCAGCAGCCAAGGACAGGCCTATTCACCCCTCCACTTT. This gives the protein CASSQGQAYSPLHF.

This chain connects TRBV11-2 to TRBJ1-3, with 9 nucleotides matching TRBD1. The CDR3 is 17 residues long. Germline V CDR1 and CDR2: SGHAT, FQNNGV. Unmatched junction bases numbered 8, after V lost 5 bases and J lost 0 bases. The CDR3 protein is CASSPRTGESSGNTIYF. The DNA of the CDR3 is TGTGCCAGCAGCCCTCGGACAGGGGAGAGCTCTGGAAACACCATATATTTT. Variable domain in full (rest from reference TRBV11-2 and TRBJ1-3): EAGVAQSPRYKIIEKRQSVAFWCNPISGHATLYWYQQILGQGPKLLIQFQNNGVVDDSQLPKDRFSAERLKGVDSTLKIQPAKLEDSAVYLCASSPRTGESSGNTIYFGEGSWLTVV.

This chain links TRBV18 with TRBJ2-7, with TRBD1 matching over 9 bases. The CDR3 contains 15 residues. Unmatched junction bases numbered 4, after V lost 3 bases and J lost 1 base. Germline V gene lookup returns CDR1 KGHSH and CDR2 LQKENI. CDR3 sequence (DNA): TGTGCCAGCTCACCCGGGACAGGGCCTTCCTACGAGCAGTACTTC. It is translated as CASSPGTGPSYEQYF.